One T cell receptor beta chain is described in this entry. Its antigen is still unknown. The RNA, about 0.45 to 1 ug, was put through reverse transcription using random hexamers. Coverage of TCR beta CDR3 amplification by immunoSEQ multiplex PCR extended to 54 Vbeta and 13 Jbeta. Each CDR3 protein gets one entry after TCRdb re-called the immunoSEQ multiplex PCR reads with MiXCR. In the table there are roughly 80,000 distinct CDR3 sequences, over 75% of which are singletons. TCR beta sequencing covered blood CD8+ and CD4+ T cells. The authors negatively isolated CD8+ and CD4+ T cells and FACS-enriched TEMRA cells. The sample originates from a study of CD8 T cells in Susac syndrome. V shed 2 bases, J shed 2 bases, and the junction held 7 bases outside the gene matches. CDR1 MNHNS and CDR2 SASEGT come from the germline V gene. The CDR3 consists of 18 residues. Overall study findings and caveats: TCR sequencing and HLA analysis covered a relatively small number of individuals.

Sequenced material: CD8+ T cells from PBMCs. This clonotype originated in a human donor with multiple sclerosis. The chain recombines TRBV6-1 with TRBJ2-5, with TRBD2 matching over 14 bases. CDR3 DNA sequence: TGTGCCAGCAGTGAACGATACAGACTAGCGGGGGGGCAAGAGACCCAGTACTTC. This gives the protein CASSERYRLAGGQETQYF.